This section outlines one T cell receptor beta chain sequence together with its context. Which antigen it targets is not known. No quality values exist for individual bases; no much larger clone is one base distant. Its CDR3 holds 14 amino acids, cysteine through phenylalanine. The only DNA kept is the CDR3, 42 bases in frame from the first base. The V and J ends are trimmed by 6 bases and 2 bases, leaving 14 bases between them. CDR1 and CDR2 were assigned from the germline V gene as MNHEY and SVGEGT. This sample was taken from a study of vaccination and CD4 T cells after COVID-19 (dated by TCRdb to between 2021 and 2023). Looking at the study overall: Six males and four females were included in the convalescent cohort, with two Hispanic individuals, seven Caucasians, two Asians and one multiracial person represented. Participants received two doses of either the Pfizer-BioNTech BNT162b2 vaccine (n=8) or the Moderna mRNA-1273 vaccine (n=2). Post-COVID blood samples from convalescent patients were collected a median of around 110 days after diagnosis, with a range of 35 to 161 days. Post-vaccine blood samples were collected a median of about 66 days after the second vaccine dose, ranging from about 12 to 241 days. The cultures were stimulated with overlapping spike peptide pools from SARS-CoV-2 and from the common cold coronaviruses HCoV-NL63, HCoV-OC43 and HCoV-229E. As controls, cultures received a CEFX viral epitope pool (the positive control), an HIV-1 Nef peptide pool (the negative control), or no peptide at all. In ten to eleven COVID-19 convalescent patients and a few infection-naive healthy vaccine recipients, the spike-specific CD4+ TCR repertoire before mRNA vaccination was compared with the repertoire after mRNA vaccination. At the TCR clonotype level, an earlier paper using these donors assessed memory CD4+ T cell crossreactivity between SARS-CoV-2 and common cold coronavirus spike proteins. On the study overall, not on this receptor specifically: In convalescent patients, a median 86.3% of post-vaccine SARS-CoV-2-reactive clones were detected only after vaccination, and vaccine-specific priming was suggested by this finding. Of the vaccine-specific clones in convalescent patients, 304 of 307, or nearly all, reacted only to SARS-CoV-2 spike and did not cross-react with common cold coronaviruses. The number of convalescent patients in the study was relatively small, and the study did not examine early timepoints following natural infection. An increase in the median number of SARS-CoV-2-reactive clonotypes from 20 to 25 after infection to roughly 38 after vaccination was observed, but the change was not found to be significant.

Taken with the paper, the label for treatment or condition translates to: approximately 9-day PBMC culture with coronavirus spike peptide pools or control peptides (ViraFEST assay). CD4+ T cells from unexposed donors were collected before the COVID-19 pandemic (2011-2018). The ViraFEST assay, used in the study, expanded antigen-specific T cells with peptide pools and then identified the expanded clonotypes through TCR sequencing. Each well held around 2 million PBMCs cultured in IMDM containing roughly 5% human AB serum and around 10 IU/ml IL-2, with 10 ug/ml peptide pools added. Half of the culture medium was replaced with fresh IL-2-containing medium on days 3 and 7. After less than twelve days of culture, CD4+ T cells were isolated by negative selection with the EasySep CD4+ T cell isolation kit. As far as cell numbers permitted, CD4+ T cells from unexposed donors were tested for reactivity against SARS-CoV-2 S and N as well as four spike pools from common cold coronaviruses. Ficoll-Paque Plus gradient centrifugation was used to isolate PBMCs from whole blood, and the isolated PBMCs were then either used fresh or cryopreserved at -140C. Culture conditions were generally each tested in triplicate wells. Leukapheresis product for the unexposed donors was purchased commercially.

The protocol used for the library was PCR. DNA from cultured CD4+ T cells underwent TCR sequencing with the Oncomine TCR Beta short-read assay at the Johns Hopkins FTIC core. The QIAamp micro DNA kit was used to extract genomic DNA from the cultured CD4+ T cells. Oncomine TCR Beta libraries made from cultured CD4+ T cells were pooled using unique dual indexes and sequenced on an Illumina iSeq 100. The authors' analysis ran thus. Non-productive sequences were removed, and CDR3s not starting with C, not ending with F or W, or shorter than 7 amino acids were discarded. Antigen-specific clonotypes were identified with the MANAFEST web application by comparing peptide-stimulated wells with reference and other culture wells. To be called positive, a clone needed an FDR below 0.05, an odds ratio above 5, and a productive frequency above 0.1% in at least two of three replicate wells. A clonotype counted as cross-reactive if it showed significant expansion both in the SARS-CoV-2 spike wells and in at least one common cold coronavirus spike condition. CDR3 homology was assessed with Levenshtein distances (stringdist) and unrooted phylogenetic trees (ape) in R version 3.6.1. TCRdb reprocessing: public reads trimmed at Q25 with fastp, clones called with MiXCR, in-frame beta chains kept. Every entry covers one CDR3 protein and lists the most common genes and DNA from its rows. The V and J calls, along with clone size, are taken from TCRdb and not from the paper's own processing. This sample gives more than 6,500 distinct CDR3 sequences in total; around 33% of them show up just once. The biggest ten clones account for roughly 10% of the sample.

The TCR originated in a human donor in good health. The chain was built from TRBV6-2 or TRBV6-3 and TRBJ2-7, with TRBD2 perhaps the D gene, on 6 matching bases. Sample: CD4+ T cells from blood, cultured in vitro. The encoded CDR3 is CASSDGGPPYEQYF. The bases are TGTGCCAGCAGCGACGGGGGACCCCCCTACGAGCAGTACTTC.